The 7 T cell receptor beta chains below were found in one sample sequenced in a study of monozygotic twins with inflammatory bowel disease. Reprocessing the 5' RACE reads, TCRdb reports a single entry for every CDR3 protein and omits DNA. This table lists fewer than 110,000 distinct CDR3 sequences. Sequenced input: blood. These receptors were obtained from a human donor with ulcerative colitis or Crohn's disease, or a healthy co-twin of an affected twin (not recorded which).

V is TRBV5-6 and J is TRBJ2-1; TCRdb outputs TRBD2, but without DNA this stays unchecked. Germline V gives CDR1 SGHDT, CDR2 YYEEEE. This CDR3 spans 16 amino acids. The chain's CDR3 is CASSARRTSGRSEQFF.

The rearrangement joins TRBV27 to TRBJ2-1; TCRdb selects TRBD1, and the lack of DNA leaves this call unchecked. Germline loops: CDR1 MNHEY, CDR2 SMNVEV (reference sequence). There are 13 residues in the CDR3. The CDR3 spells CASSPQSLAEQFF.

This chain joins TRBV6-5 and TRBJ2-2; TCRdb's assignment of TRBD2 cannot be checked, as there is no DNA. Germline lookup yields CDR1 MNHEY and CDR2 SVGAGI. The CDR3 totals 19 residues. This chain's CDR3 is CASSYRRHGRAWNTGELFF.

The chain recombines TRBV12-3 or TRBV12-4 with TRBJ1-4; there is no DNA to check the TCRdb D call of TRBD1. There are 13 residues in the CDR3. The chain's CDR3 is CASSQGDGEKLFF.

The CDR3 sequence is CASTAQGSTNTGELFF. The chain carries TRBV6-1 and TRBJ2-2; TCRdb selects TRBD1, and the lack of DNA leaves this call unchecked. Germline CDR1 and CDR2: MNHNS and SASEGT. The CDR3 has 16 residues.

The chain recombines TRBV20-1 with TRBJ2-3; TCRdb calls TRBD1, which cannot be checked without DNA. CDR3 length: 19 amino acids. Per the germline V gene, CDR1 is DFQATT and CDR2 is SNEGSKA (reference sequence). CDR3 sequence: CSSVVQPGRTGSRTDTQYF.

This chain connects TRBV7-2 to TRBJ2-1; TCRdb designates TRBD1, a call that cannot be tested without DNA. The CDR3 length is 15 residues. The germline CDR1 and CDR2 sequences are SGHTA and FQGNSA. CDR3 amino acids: CASSPGGGAYNEQFF. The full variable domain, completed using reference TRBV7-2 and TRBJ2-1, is GAGVSQSPSNKVTEKGKDVELRCDPISGHTALYWYRQSLGQGLEFLIYFQGNSAPDKSGLPSDRFSAERTGGSVSTLTIQRTQQEDSAVYLCASSPGGGAYNEQFFGPGTRLTVL.